What follows are 25 T cell receptor beta chains derived from one specimen sequenced in a study of blood T cell repertoires in COVID-19. This table comes from immunoSEQ multiplex PCR, and its TCRdb copy is limited to in-frame clones, with some not included. The sample has about 180,000 clones, over 75% seen once. The sample consisted of peripheral blood. Source of these receptors: a person aged 70 to 79 with COVID-19, enrolled during active disease.

The chain recombines TRBV3-1 (or the pseudogene TRBV3-2) with TRBJ1-4, with 7 nucleotides matching TRBD1. After removal of 8 bases from V and 7 bases from J, the junction contained 10 bases not matched to a gene. Germline V gene sequence: CDR1 LGHDT, CDR2 YNNKEL (reference sequence). The CDR3 totals 14 residues. DNA of the CDR3: TGTGCCAGCGCCTCTACAGGGGTAGCTGAAAAACTGTTTTTT. It specifies CASASTGVAEKLFF.

The rearrangement uses TRBV13 and TRBJ1-5; no definite D call. The CDR3 has 12 residues. Germline CDR1 reads PRHDT; CDR2 reads FYEKMQ (reference sequence). Trimming removed 0 bases from V and 7 bases from J, with 4 bases in between. The CDR3 spells CASSLGRQPQHF. CDR3 nucleotides: TGTGCCAGCAGCTTAGGGAGGCAGCCCCAGCATTTT.

The genes are TRBV6-2 or TRBV6-3 and TRBJ1-5; D gene ambiguous. Trimming removed 2 bases from V and 4 bases from J, with 18 bases in between. The length of the CDR3 is 17 residues. Germline V gene lookup returns CDR1 MNHEY and CDR2 SVGEGT. CDR3 amino acids: CASSYGMRGPINQPQHF. Written as DNA, the CDR3 is TGTGCCAGCAGTTACGGCATGCGGGGTCCAATTAATCAGCCCCAGCATTTT.

CDR3 sequence (DNA): TGTGCCAGCGGGCGGGACTCCTACACCGGGGAGCTGTTTTTT. This gives the protein CASGRDSYTGELFF. The chain carries TRBV2 and TRBJ2-2; possible D gene TRBD2, 6 bases. Germline V gene sequence: CDR1 SNHLY, CDR2 FYNNEI. This CDR3 spans 14 amino acids. Trimming pared 8 bases from V and 3 bases from J, leaving 13 bases between.

The V call is TRBV19, the J call TRBJ2-1; maybe TRBD2 (6 bases). CDR1 is LNHDA and CDR2 is SQIVND in the germline V gene (reference sequence). The CDR3 length is 13 residues. V was shortened by 8 bases and J by 7 bases, with 15 bases between the two germline ends. The CDR3 nucleotides read TGTGCCAGTCTGGCGGGGCACACGAATGAGCAGTTCTTC. It translates to CASLAGHTNEQFF. Full variable domain (outside the CDR3, taken from reference TRBV19 and TRBJ2-1): DGGITQSPKYLFRKEGQNVTLSCEQNLNHDAMYWYRQDPGQGLRLIYYSQIVNDFQKGDIAEGYSVSREKKESFPLTVTSAQKNPTAFYLCASLAGHTNEQFFGPGTRLTVL.

The chain joins TRBV3-1 (or the pseudogene TRBV3-2) to TRBJ2-7; TRBD2 matches 7 bases. CDR1 is LGHDT and CDR2 is YNNKEL in the germline V gene (reference sequence). The V segment lost 4 bases and the J segment 1 base; nucleotides outside the gene matches: 7. This CDR3 is 15 amino acids long. In DNA form, the CDR3 reads TGTGCCAGCAGCCTCCTAGCGGAAGGATCCTACGAGCAGTACTTC. Its protein is CASSLLAEGSYEQYF.

This chain links TRBV19 with TRBJ1-4, with 7 bases lining up with TRBD1. After removal of 6 bases from V and 4 bases from J, the junction contained 8 bases not matched to a gene. CDR3 size: 15 residues. CDR1 is LNHDA, CDR2 SQIVND, per germline (reference sequence). The DNA for the CDR3 is TGTGCCAGTAGCGGACCGGGACAGAATAATGAAAAACTGTTTTTT. Its translation is CASSGPGQNNEKLFF.

This clone was seen only a few times. Other DNA sequences of this sample code for an identical CDR3. This CDR3 is CASSSRYEQYF. DNA of the CDR3: TGTGCCAGCAGTTCGCGGTACGAGCAGTACTTC. The chain combines TRBV28 with TRBJ2-7; unclear D gene. The germline CDR1 and CDR2 sequences are MDHEN and SYDVKM. V was shortened by 4 bases and J by 4 bases, with 5 bases between the two germline ends. This CDR3 comprises 11 residues.

The gene calls are TRBV19 and TRBJ2-7; 7 nucleotides line up with TRBD2. Trimming at V came to 5 bases and at J to 6 bases, leaving 19 bases not matched to a gene. The CDR3 runs 17 residues. CDR1 is LNHDA, CDR2 SQIVND, per germline (reference sequence). CDR3 sequence: CASSPSGWGGNNIEQYF. The CDR3 nucleotides are TGTGCCAGTAGTCCCTCAGGTTGGGGAGGGAATAATATCGAGCAGTACTTC.

The rearrangement uses TRBV3-1 (or the pseudogene TRBV3-2) and TRBJ2-7, with D possibly being TRBD2 (7 bases). Germline V gene lookup returns CDR1 LGHDT and CDR2 YNNKEL (reference sequence). Trimming stripped 5 bases from V and 1 base from J, with 18 bases between. This CDR3 contains 16 residues. The CDR3 sequence: CASSARSGGVSYEQYF. The DNA for the CDR3 is TGTGCCAGCAGCGCCCGGTCGGGGGGCGTTTCCTACGAGCAGTACTTC.

The chain carries TRBV30 and TRBJ1-2, with TRBD1 as a possible D gene (5 bases). This CDR3 has 13 residues. The V end lost 4 bases, the J end lost 8 bases, and 17 bases lay between the germline ends. The germline gives CDR1 GTSNPN, CDR2 SVGIG (reference sequence). CDR3 DNA: TGTGCCTGGACCGCCGGGGGTCCTGGAGGCTACACCTTC. Translating it yields CAWTAGGPGGYTF.

The chain is built from TRBV6-5 and TRBJ1-5; 7 nucleotides agree with TRBD1. In germline, CDR1 is MNHEY, CDR2 SVGAGI. This CDR3 is built from 13 residues. V lost 7 bases to trimming and J lost 3 bases; unmatched junction nucleotides: 3. CDR3 loop: CASNGQANQPQHF. Here the CDR3 DNA reads TGTGCCAGCAATGGACAGGCCAATCAGCCCCAGCATTTT.

The gene calls are TRBV7-2 and TRBJ2-1, with a tentative D call TRBD2 (5 bases). Germline CDR1 reads SGHTA; CDR2 reads FQGNSA. CDR3 length: 13 amino acids. V lost 1 base and J 8 bases, leaving 9 bases between the germline ends. The DNA for the CDR3 is TGTGCCAGCAGCTTAGAGAAGAGGGATGAGCAGTTCTTC. Its protein is CASSLEKRDEQFF.

The J gene is TRBJ1-6, the V gene TRBV15; no definite D call. The CDR3 runs 14 residues. CDR1 and CDR2 (germline): LNHNV, YYDKDF (reference sequence). The ends were cut back, 6 bases at V and 9 bases at J, with 15 bases in the middle. The CDR3 DNA follows: TGTGCCACCAGTCGGTCAGCTAGAGTTTCACCCCTCCACTTT. As protein: CATSRSARVSPLHF. Filled out from reference TRBV15 and TRBJ1-6, the complete variable domain reads DAMVIQNPRYQVTQFGKPVTLSCSQTLNHNVMYWYQQKSSQAPKLLFHYYDKDFNNEADTPDNFQSRRPNTSFCFLDIRSPGLGDTAMYLCATSRSARVSPLHFGNGTRLTVT.

This chain uses TRBV28 with TRBJ2-5; possibly TRBD1 for D (6 bases). Germline-derived CDR1 and CDR2 are MDHEN and SYDVKM. V dropped 3 bases and J dropped 2 bases, with 13 bases sitting between them. This CDR3 spans 15 amino acids. The DNA of the CDR3 is TGTGCCAGCAGTTTTCTGACAGGTACTCAAGAGACCCAGTACTTC. It yields the protein CASSFLTGTQETQYF. The complete variable domain, with remaining parts taken from reference TRBV28 and TRBJ2-5, reads DVKVTQSSRYLVKRTGEKVFLECVQDMDHENMFWYRQDPGLGLRLIYFSYDVKMKEKGDIPEGYSVSREKKERFSLILESASTNQTSMYLCASSFLTGTQETQYFGPGTRLLVL.

The J gene is TRBJ1-1, the V gene TRBV3-1 (or the pseudogene TRBV3-2); TRBD1 matches 7 bases. The CDR3 has 16 amino acids. CDR1 is LGHDT, CDR2 YNNKEL, per germline (reference sequence). The V and J ends lost 4 bases and 1 base, in that order; junction bases with no gene match: 9. DNA for the CDR3: TGTGCCAGCAGCCCCGCGGGAGGACAGGAGAACACTGAAGCTTTCTTT. This translates into CASSPAGGQENTEAFF.

V and J are TRBV19 and TRBJ2-5, with D maybe TRBD2 (5 bases). The CDR3 contains 14 residues. Germline V gene sequence: CDR1 LNHDA, CDR2 SQIVND (reference sequence). V was pared by 5 bases and J by 7 bases, with 17 bases between. CDR3 region: CASSLGLASGTQYF. For the CDR3, the DNA is TGTGCCAGTAGTTTGGGCCTAGCTAGTGGGACCCAGTACTTC.

The V gene is TRBV28, the J gene TRBJ1-2, with D uncertain. From germline, CDR1 is MDHEN and CDR2 SYDVKM. The germline V and J ends were trimmed by 8 bases and 4 bases, with 14 bases remaining between them. The CDR3 length is 13 residues. The CDR3 DNA sequence: TGTGCCAGCCAAGACAATAAGGTCTATGGCTACACCTTC. Protein sequence: CASQDNKVYGYTF.

This clone appeared a single time. This chain uses TRBV6-5 with TRBJ2-7; 8 bases align to TRBD1. There are 14 residues in the CDR3. J gave up 0 bases and V 2 bases, and 0 bases lay outside the gene matches. CDR1 and CDR2 (germline): MNHEY, SVGAGI. The CDR3 here is CASSYGQGSYEQYF. CDR3 nucleotide sequence: TGTGCCAGCAGTTACGGACAGGGCTCCTACGAGCAGTACTTC.

The chain couples TRBV21-1 to TRBJ2-1; the tabulated D call, TRBD1, remains unverified against the DNA. TRBV21-1 is shown as a pseudogene. This CDR3 region has 19 residues. The CDR3 DNA reads as TGTGCCAGCAGCACTCCGCGTGGTCCAATGGGGCCATTTTACAATGAGCAGTTCTTC. It translates to CASSTPRGPMGPFYNEQFF.

The table lists this clone with a count of one. The V gene is TRBV20-1, the J gene TRBJ2-2; 7 bases are shared with TRBD2. Looked up from germline, CDR1 is DFQATT and CDR2 is SNEGSKA (reference sequence). This CDR3 is 12 amino acids long. The V gene end was trimmed by 3 bases and the J gene end by 8 bases; junction bases not matched to a gene: 3. Written as DNA, the CDR3 is TGCAGTGCTAGTCGCGGGGGAGGGGAGCTGTTTTTT. It translates to CSASRGGGELFF.

The J gene is TRBJ2-7, the V gene TRBV6-6; the match to TRBD1 covers 7 bases. CDR3 length: 12 amino acids. V gave up 6 bases and J gave up 6 bases; unmatched junction bases: 5. Germline CDR1 and CDR2: MNHNY and SVGAGI (reference sequence). The CDR3 region has the DNA TGTGCCAGCAGGACAGGGATAGGCGAGCAGTACTTC. This encodes CASRTGIGEQYF.

This chain connects TRBV3-1 (or the pseudogene TRBV3-2) to TRBJ2-2; TRBD2 matches 14 bases. CDR1 LGHDT and CDR2 YNNKEL come from the germline V gene (reference sequence). The CDR3 is 15 amino acids. The V segment lost 6 bases and the J segment 16 bases; nucleotides outside the gene matches: 13. The CDR3 DNA reads as TGTGCCAGCAGTCTCTCGACTAGCGGGAGGGCCAGGACGTTTTTT. This translates into CASSLSTSGRARTFF.

The chain has TRBV7-2 and TRBJ1-2; no clear D. This CDR3 region has 13 residues. Trimming took off 6 bases at V and 8 bases at J, with 16 bases between the two ends. Germline V gene lookup returns CDR1 SGHTA and CDR2 FQGNSA. As DNA, the CDR3 is TGTGCCAGCAGGAACCGAGAGGAGTGGGGCTACACCTTC. This codes for CASRNREEWGYTF.

The V gene is TRBV5-5, the J gene TRBJ2-1; perhaps TRBD1 as D (6 bases). Trimming took 2 bases from V and 2 from J, leaving 11 bases between them. CDR3 length: 15 amino acids. CDR1 is SGHKS, CDR2 YYEKEE, per germline (reference sequence). As DNA, the CDR3 is TGTGCCAGCAGCTTTACGGACAGAACCTACAATGAGCAGTTCTTC. The encoded protein is CASSFTDRTYNEQFF.